This TCR beta chain was profiled in a study of identical twins. This clonotype has more than one count but fewer than ten. V shed 1 base and J 6 bases; nucleotides not matched to a gene: 3. The CDR3 is 13 residues long. The germline gives CDR1 DFQATT, CDR2 SNEGSKA (reference sequence). TCRdb analysed the 5' RACE reads with MiXCR anew, one entry per CDR3 protein. The sample contains some 600,000 distinct CDR3 sequences, about 7.1% of which appear only once. These data were likewise used in another study, on yellow fever vaccine responses in identical twins.

Sequencing used PBMCs. The TCR comes from a woman in her late teens or twenties in good health. The V call is TRBV20-1, the J call TRBJ2-4, with TRBD2 matching over 7 bases. The chain's CDR3 is CSARVSSGNIQYF. The CDR3, as DNA: TGCAGTGCTAGAGTTTCTAGCGGAAACATTCAGTACTTC.